The subject of this entry is one TCR beta chain. What it recognizes is unknown. CDR1 and CDR2 from the germline V gene are SGHDN and FVKESK. V lost 1 base and J lost 0, with 6 bases in between. The CDR3 runs to 15 residues. The data were obtained in a study of T cells after posttransplantation cyclophosphamide. The method was immunoSEQ multiplex PCR; TCRdb's version includes in-frame clones alone and lacks a portion of them. The sample carries tens of thousands of clones, 85% to 95% recorded once. Findings and caveats of the study: Donor-recipient repertoire similarity was low at 1-2 months, rising over year one. Skin or GI-infiltrating T cells shared few TRB sequences with blood.

The J gene is TRBJ2-2, the V gene TRBV14; D is ambiguous. The material sequenced was PBMCs. The TCR comes from a woman in her 30s in good health and a related stem cell transplant donor. CDR3 bases: TGTGCCAGCAGCCAAGTACGGGCGAACACCGGGGAGCTGTTTTTT. Translation: CASSQVRANTGELFF.